This T cell receptor beta chain was retrieved from a study of T cells in Graves' hyperthyroidism and ophthalmopathy. General study results and limits: A model using 13 V-J features told ophthalmopathy apart from stable hyperthyroidism.

With 10 bases removed from V and 4 bases from J, the gap between germline ends came to 18 bases. From germline, CDR1 is KGHDR and CDR2 SFDVKD. The CDR3 spans 15 residues. It was RNA transcripts that yielded the amplified TCR beta CDR3 regions. First-round RT-PCR targeting the TCR CDR3 was performed with the HTBI primer set. Via MiXCR, TCRdb re-called the multiplex PCR reads, giving one row per CDR3 protein. The data show 470,000 or so distinct CDR3 sequences, about 20% seen once. Notes on this clonotype: Its antigen is as yet unknown.

Specimen: blood. This chain links TRBV24-1 with TRBJ2-2; tentatively, D is TRBD1 (5 bases). The source of this sequence is a man aged 18 to 35 with Graves' hyperthyroidism. The CDR3 nucleotides read TGTGCCACAGAACCGGACATGTCTCTCACCGGGGAGCTGTTTTTT. Amino acids: CATEPDMSLTGELFF.